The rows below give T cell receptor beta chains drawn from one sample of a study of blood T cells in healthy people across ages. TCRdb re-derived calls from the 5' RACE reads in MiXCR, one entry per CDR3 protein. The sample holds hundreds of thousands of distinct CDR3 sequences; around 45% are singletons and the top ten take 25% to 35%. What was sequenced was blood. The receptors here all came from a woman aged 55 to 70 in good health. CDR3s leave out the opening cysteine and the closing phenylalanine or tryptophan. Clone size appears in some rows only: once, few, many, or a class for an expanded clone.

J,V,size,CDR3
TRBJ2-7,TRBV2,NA,ASTGPGGLAGEQY
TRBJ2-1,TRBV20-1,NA,QPLAGGYNEQF
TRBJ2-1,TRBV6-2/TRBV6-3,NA,ASSSSTSGRYEQF
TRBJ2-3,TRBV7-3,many,ASSFMGGTDTQY
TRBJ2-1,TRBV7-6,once,ASSPRDSFSYEQF
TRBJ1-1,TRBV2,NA,ASTFRTNTEAF
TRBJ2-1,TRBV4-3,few,ASSQDLERELF
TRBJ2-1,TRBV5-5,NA,ASNPISSNEQF
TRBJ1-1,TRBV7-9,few,ASSYRETEAF
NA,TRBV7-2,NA,ASSFTGTTSYEQY
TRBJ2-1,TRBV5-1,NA,ASGFSGSSYNEQF
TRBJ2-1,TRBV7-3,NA,ASSFGGIYNEQF
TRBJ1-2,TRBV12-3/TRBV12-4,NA,ASSLQGHGYT
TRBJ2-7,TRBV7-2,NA,ASSVTGQDHYEQY
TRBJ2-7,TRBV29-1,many,SVVGDYEQY
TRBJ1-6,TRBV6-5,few,ASRPGTVVSPLH
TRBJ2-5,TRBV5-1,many,ASSLGQRETQY
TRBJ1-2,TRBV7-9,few,ASSLSAVLNYGYT
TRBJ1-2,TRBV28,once,ASRPQQISRSFYT
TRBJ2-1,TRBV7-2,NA,ASSFIVGEQF
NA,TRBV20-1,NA,SVPGRGHEQY
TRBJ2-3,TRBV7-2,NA,ASSPSRGWTDTQY
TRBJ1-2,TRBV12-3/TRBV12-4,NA,ASISGGYSYGYT
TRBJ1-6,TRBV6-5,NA,ASQVGAISPLH
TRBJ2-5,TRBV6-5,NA,ASSPGQGRTETQY
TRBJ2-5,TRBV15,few,ATSSVGGRQETQY
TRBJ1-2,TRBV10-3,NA,AISDLALNYGYT
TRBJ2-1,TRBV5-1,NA,ASTQSFYNEQF
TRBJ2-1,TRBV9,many,ASSPRGSEQF
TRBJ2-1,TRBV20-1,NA,SAIGLGTSGSNEQF